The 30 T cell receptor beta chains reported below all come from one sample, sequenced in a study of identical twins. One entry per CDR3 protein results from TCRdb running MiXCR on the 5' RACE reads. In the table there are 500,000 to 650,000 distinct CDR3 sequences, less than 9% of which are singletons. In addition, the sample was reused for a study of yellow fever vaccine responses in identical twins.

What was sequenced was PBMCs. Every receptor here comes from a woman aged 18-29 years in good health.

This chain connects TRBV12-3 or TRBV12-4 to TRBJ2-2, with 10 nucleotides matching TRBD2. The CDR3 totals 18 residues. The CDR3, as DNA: TGTACCATCAGCATTAATCTAGCGGGGGTTCCGAACACCGGGGAGCTGTTTTTT. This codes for CTISINLAGVPNTGELFF.

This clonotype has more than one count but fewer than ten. In DNA form, the CDR3 reads TGTGCCAGCAGCCATCCCCTGGGGGTAGCCTACAATGAGCAGTTCTTC. Protein product: CASSHPLGVAYNEQFF. The genes are TRBV3-1 and TRBJ2-1, with D perhaps given as TRBD1 or TRBD2 (5 bases each). V was cut by 3 bases and J by 2 bases, with 14 bases left in between. The CDR3 loop spans 16 amino acids. CDR1 and CDR2 (germline): LGHDT, YNNKEL (reference sequence).

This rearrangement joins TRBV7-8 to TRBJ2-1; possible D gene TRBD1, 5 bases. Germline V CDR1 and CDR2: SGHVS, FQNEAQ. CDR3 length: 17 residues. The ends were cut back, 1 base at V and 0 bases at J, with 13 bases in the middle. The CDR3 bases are TGTGCCAGCAGCTTAGTTGGGGCGACCTTCTCCTACAATGAGCAGTTCTTC. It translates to CASSLVGATFSYNEQFF.

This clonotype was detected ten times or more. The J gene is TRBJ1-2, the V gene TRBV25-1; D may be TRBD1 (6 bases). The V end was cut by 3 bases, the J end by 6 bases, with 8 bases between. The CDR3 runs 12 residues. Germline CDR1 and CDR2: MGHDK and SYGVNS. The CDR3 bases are TGTGCCAGCAGTGAGTACAGGGATGGCTACACCTTC. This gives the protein CASSEYRDGYTF.

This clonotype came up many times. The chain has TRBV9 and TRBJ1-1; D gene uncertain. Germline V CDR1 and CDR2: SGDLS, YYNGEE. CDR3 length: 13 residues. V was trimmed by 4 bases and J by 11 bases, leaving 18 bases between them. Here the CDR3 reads CASSSRPGPVAFF. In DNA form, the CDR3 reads TGTGCCAGCAGCTCAAGACCCGGACCCGTGGCTTTCTTT.

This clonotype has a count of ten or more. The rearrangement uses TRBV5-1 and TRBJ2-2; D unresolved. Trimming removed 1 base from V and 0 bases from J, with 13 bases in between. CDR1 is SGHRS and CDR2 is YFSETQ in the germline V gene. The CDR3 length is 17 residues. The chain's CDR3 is CASSLHGPGANTGELFF. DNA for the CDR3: TGCGCCAGCAGCTTGCACGGTCCAGGAGCGAACACCGGGGAGCTGTTTTTT.

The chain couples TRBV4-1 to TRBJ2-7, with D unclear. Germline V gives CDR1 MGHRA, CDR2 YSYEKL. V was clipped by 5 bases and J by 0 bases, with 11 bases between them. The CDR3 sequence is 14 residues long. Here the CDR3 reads CASSSSVLSYEQYF. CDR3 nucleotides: TGCGCCAGCAGCTCCAGCGTACTCTCCTACGAGCAGTACTTC.

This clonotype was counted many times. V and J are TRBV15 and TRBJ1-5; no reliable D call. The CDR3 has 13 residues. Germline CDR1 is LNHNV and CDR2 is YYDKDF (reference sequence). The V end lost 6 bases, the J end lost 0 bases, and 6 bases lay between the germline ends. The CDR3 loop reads CATRDVSNQPQHF. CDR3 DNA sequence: TGTGCCACCAGGGACGTTAGCAATCAGCCCCAGCATTTT.

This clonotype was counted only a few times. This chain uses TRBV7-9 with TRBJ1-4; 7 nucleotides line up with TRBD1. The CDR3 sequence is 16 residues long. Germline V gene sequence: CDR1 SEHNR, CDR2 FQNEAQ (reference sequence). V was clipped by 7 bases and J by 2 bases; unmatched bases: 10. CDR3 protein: CASTLEGGQTNEKLFF. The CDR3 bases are TGTGCCAGCACTCTAGAAGGGGGACAGACTAATGAAAAACTGTTTTTT.

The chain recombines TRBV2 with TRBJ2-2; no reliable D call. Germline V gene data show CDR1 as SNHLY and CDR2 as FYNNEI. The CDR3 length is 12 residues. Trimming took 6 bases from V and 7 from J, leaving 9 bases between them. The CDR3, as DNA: TGTGCCAGCAGGGCAAGTCGCGGGGAGCTGTTTTTT. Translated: CASRASRGELFF.

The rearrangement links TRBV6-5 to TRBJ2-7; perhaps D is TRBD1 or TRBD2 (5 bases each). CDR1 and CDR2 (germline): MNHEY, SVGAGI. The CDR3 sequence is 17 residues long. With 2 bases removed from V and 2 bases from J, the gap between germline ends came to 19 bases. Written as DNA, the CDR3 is TGTGCCAGCAGTTACGGGTGGGACGACGATTCTACCTACGAGCAGTACTTC. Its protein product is CASSYGWDDDSTYEQYF.

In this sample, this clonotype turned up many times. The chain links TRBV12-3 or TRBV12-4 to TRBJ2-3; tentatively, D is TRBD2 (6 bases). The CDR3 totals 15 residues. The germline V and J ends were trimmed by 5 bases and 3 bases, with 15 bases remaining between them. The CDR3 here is CASSPSEGWTDTQYF. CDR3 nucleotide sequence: TGTGCCAGCAGTCCCTCGGAGGGATGGACAGATACGCAGTATTTT.

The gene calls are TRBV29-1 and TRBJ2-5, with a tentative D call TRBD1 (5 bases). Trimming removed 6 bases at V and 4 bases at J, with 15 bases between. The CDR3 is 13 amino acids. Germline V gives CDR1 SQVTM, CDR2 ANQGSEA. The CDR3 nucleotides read TGCAGCGTGGACACGCTTTTCGGAGAGACCCAGTACTTC. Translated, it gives CSVDTLFGETQYF.

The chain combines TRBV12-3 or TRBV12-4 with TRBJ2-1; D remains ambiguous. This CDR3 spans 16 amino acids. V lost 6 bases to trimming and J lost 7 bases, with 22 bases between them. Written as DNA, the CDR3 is TGTGCCAGCAGCCACATATACTATAGGGTCCCAAATGAGCAGTTCTTC. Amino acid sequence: CASSHIYYRVPNEQFF.

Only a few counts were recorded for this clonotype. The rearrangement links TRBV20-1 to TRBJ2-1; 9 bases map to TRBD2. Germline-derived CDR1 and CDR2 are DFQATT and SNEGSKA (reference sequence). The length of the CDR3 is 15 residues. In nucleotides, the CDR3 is TGCAGCCTGCCGCCAGCGGGGGGAACCTACAATGAGCAGTTCTTC. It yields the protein CSLPPAGGTYNEQFF.

CDR3 amino acids: CSARDRADYNEQFF. CDR3 sequence (DNA): TGCAGTGCTAGAGACAGGGCAGACTACAATGAGCAGTTCTTC. The chain combines TRBV20-1 with TRBJ2-1, with D perhaps TRBD1 (5 bases). The V end lost 0 bases, the J end lost 3 bases, and 9 bases lay between the germline ends. The CDR3 is 14 residues long. Germline CDR1 DFQATT, CDR2 SNEGSKA (reference sequence).

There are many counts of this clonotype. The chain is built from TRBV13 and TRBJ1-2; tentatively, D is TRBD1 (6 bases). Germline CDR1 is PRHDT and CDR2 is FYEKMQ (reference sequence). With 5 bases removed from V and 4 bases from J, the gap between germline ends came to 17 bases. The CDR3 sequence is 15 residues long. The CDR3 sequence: CASSPRGAEVYGYTF. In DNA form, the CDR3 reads TGTGCCAGCAGCCCCCGGGGGGCGGAGGTCTATGGCTACACCTTC. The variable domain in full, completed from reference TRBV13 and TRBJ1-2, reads AAGVIQSPRHLIKEKRETATLKCYPIPRHDTVYWYQQGPGQDPQFLISFYEKMQSDKGSIPDRFSAQQFSDYHSELNMSSLELGDSALYFCASSPRGAEVYGYTFGSGTRLTVV.

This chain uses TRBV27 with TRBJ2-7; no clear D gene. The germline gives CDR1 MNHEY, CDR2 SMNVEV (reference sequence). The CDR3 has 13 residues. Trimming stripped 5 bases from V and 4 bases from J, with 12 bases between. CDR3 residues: CASSPDRRYEQYF. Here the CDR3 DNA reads TGTGCCAGCAGTCCGGACCGGCGGTACGAGCAGTACTTC.

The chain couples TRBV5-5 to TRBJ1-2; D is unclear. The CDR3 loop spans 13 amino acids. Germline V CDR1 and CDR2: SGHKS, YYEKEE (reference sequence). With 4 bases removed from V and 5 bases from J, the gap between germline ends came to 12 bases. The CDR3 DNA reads TGTGCCAGCAGCCCGGACGGACTTTATGGCTACACCTTC. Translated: CASSPDGLYGYTF.

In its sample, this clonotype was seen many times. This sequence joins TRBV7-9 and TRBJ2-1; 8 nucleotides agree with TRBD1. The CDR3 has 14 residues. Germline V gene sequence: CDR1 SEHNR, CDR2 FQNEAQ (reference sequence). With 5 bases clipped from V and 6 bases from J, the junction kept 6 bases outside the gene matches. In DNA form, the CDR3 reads TGTGCCAGCAGCCCGACAGGGGTGGGCAATGAGCAGTTCTTC. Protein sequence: CASSPTGVGNEQFF.

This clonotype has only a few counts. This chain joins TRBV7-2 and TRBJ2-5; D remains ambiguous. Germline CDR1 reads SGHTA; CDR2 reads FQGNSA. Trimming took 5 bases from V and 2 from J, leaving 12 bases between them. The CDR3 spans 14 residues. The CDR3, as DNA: TGTGCCAGCAGCCCGTGGGCTACGCAAGAGACCCAGTACTTC. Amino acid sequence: CASSPWATQETQYF.

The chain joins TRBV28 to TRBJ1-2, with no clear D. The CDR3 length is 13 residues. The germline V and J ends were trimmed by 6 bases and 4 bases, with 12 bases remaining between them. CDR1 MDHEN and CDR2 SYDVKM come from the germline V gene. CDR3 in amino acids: CASRERSSYGYTF. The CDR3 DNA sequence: TGTGCCAGCAGAGAAAGGTCCTCCTATGGCTACACCTTC.

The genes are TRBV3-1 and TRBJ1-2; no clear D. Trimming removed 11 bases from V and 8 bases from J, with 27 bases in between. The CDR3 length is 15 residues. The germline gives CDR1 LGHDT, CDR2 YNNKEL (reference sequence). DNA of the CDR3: TGTGCCTCCACCCAAGATGGATTTCCCCTGTGGGGCTACACCTTC. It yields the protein CASTQDGFPLWGYTF.

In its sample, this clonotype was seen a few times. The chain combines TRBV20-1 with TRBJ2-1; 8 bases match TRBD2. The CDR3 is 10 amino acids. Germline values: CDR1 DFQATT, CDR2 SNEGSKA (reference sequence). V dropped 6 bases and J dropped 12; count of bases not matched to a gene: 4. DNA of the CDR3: TGCAGTGCCGATCGGGGGGGGCAGTTCTTC. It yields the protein CSADRGGQFF.

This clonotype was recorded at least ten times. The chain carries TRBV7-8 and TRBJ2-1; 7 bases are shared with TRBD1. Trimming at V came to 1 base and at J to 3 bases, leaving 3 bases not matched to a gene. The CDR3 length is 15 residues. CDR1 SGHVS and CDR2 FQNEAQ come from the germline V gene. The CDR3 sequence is CASSLEQGFYNEQFF. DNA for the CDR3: TGTGCCAGCAGCTTAGAACAGGGGTTCTACAATGAGCAGTTCTTC. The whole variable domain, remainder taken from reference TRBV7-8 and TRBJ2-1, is GAGVSQSPRYKVAKRGQDVALRCDPISGHVSLFWYQQALGQGPEFLTYFQNEAQLDKSGLPSDRFFAERPEGSVSTLKIQRTQQEDSAVYLCASSLEQGFYNEQFFGPGTRLTVL.

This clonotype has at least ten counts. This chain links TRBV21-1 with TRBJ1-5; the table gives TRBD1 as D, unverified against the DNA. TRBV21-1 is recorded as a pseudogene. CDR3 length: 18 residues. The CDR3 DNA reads TGTGCCAGCAGCAAATTCAATCGGACAGGGGGGCACAATCAGCCCCAGCATTTT. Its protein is CASSKFNRTGGHNQPQHF.

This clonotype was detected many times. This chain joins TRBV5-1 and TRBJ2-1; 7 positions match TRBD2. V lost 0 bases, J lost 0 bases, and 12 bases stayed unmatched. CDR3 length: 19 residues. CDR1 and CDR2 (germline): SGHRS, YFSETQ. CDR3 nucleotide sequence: TGCGCCAGCAGCTTGGAGGCGCGGGCGGGGGTCAGCTCCTACAATGAGCAGTTCTTC. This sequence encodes CASSLEARAGVSSYNEQFF.

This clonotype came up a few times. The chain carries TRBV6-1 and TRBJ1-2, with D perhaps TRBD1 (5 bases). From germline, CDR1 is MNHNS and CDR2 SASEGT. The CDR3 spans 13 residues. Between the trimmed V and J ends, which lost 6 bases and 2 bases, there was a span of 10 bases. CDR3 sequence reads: CASRWDGNYGYTF. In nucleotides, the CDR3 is TGTGCCAGCAGGTGGGACGGAAACTATGGCTACACCTTC.

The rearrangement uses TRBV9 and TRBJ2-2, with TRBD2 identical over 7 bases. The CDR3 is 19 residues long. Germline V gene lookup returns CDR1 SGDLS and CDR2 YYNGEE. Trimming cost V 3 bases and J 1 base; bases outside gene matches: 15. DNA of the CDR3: TGTGCCAGCAGCGACCACACTAGCGCGGACCGTGAGAACACCGGGGAGCTGTTTTTT. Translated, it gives CASSDHTSADRENTGELFF.

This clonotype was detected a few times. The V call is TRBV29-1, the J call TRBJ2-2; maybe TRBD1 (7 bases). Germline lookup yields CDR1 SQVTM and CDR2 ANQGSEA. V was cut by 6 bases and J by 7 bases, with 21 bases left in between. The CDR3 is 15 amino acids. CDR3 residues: CSVGRGTDVGGELFF. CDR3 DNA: TGCAGCGTCGGCCGCGGGACAGATGTAGGCGGGGAGCTGTTTTTT.